This T cell receptor beta chain was sequenced for a study of cytomegalovirus exposure and HLA in healthy donors. Study-wide results and caveats: Upon later analysis, HLA-associated TCR beta chains proved more clonally expanded than other, equally common chains.

Concerning this clone itself: Its antigen is currently unknown.

In the PCR, 60 Vbeta and 13 Jbeta primers were used. TCRdb keeps only in-frame clones here, not all; method: immunoSEQ multiplex PCR. This table holds over 95,000 clones, around 68% found once. J gave up 11 bases and V 4 bases, and 14 bases lay outside the gene matches. Germline CDR1 reads MNHNY; CDR2 reads SVGAGI (reference sequence). The CDR3 is 16 amino acids. Material for sequencing was PBMCs. The receptor was derived from a woman in her thirties or forties in good health and CMV-seropositive. The chain carries TRBV6-6 and TRBJ1-6; 7 bases map to TRBD1. The CDR3 sequence is CASSSRTTGRMAPLHF. The CDR3 DNA reads as TGTGCCAGCAGTTCACGAACGACAGGGAGGATGGCACCCCTCCACTTT.